This TCR beta chain was documented in a study of metastatic and nonmetastatic thyroid tumors. Across the study: Across blood and tumor or nodule tissue, repertoires from malignant and benign thyroid patients were compared with one another. Study-wide findings and caveats: Versus benign nodules, malignant thyroid tumors reportedly had significantly higher TCR beta diversity, in blood and tumor.

Every patient underwent thyroid surgery untreated. Original methodology: Clinicopathological groups supplied CDR3 differences that were used to build a distant-metastasis classifier for papillary thyroid cancer. Via MiXCR, TCRdb re-called the PCR reads. Clone size and V and J calls follow TCRdb, not the original study. This sample has some 39,000 clones, with around 17% found just once. This clone appeared many times. Its target is unknown. CDR3 size: 13 residues. The germline V and J ends were trimmed by 9 bases and 8 bases, with 18 bases remaining between them. The germline CDR1 and CDR2 sequences are KGHDR and SFDVKD.

This TCR was sampled from a female donor with papillary thyroid cancer or a benign thyroid nodule (not recorded which). Some clones in this sample may be carry-over from other donors' samples. The sequencing sample was made of blood. The chain links TRBV24-1 to TRBJ1-2; D uncertain. DNA of the CDR3: TGTGCCACCTCCGAGGCCGGCCCATCCGGCTACACCTTC. It yields the protein CATSEAGPSGYTF.